Listed here is a single T cell receptor (beta chain). This specimen includes other DNA sequences encoding the same CDR3. The test was conducted at deep level. TCRdb keeps only in-frame clones here, not all; method: immunoSEQ multiplex PCR. The data hold some 2.3 million clones, with 90% to 95% observed a single time. The data are from a study of shared clonotypes between healthy human individuals. The clonotype comes from a man aged 18 to 35 in good health. Some clones in this sample may be carry-over from other donors' samples. Sequencing was carried out using naive CD4+ T cells from PBMCs. The subset was: CD45RA+ positively selected.

The CDR3, as DNA: TGTGCCAGCAGCCCCGGGACAGTTTGGGAAAAACTGTTTTTT. Translation: CASSPGTVWEKLFF. This sequence joins TRBV28 and TRBJ1-4, with TRBD1 identical over 7 bases. V shed 6 bases and J 8 bases; nucleotides not matched to a gene: 9. Germline lookup yields CDR1 MDHEN and CDR2 SYDVKM. CDR3 size: 14 residues. The full variable domain, its missing parts supplied by reference TRBV28 and TRBJ1-4, is DVKVTQSSRYLVKRTGEKVFLECVQDMDHENMFWYRQDPGLGLRLIYFSYDVKMKEKGDIPEGYSVSREKKERFSLILESASTNQTSMYLCASSPGTVWEKLFFGSGTQLSVL.